Listed below are T cell receptor beta chains from one sample, sequenced in a study of cytomegalovirus exposure and HLA in healthy donors. Sequencing was performed with immunoSEQ multiplex PCR; in TCRdb, only in-frame clones are kept and a portion is missing. This sample has about 78,000 clones, with roughly 63% found just once. Source material: PBMCs. These receptors were collected from a man aged 25-40 years in good health and CMV-seropositive. CDR3s include the opening cysteine and the closing phenylalanine or tryptophan. D genes are given only for firm matches. Only some rows state a clone size, as once, few, many or a class for expanded clones.

d_call	clone_size	v_call	j_call	cdr3_nt	cdr3_aa
.	.	TRBV2	TRBJ2-7	TGTGCCAGCAGTGACCCGGGGTTCTACGAGCAGTACTTC	CASSDPGFYEQYF
.	.	TRBV5-1	TRBJ2-2	TGCGCCAGCAGCTTGGCCAGCGGAAACACCGGGGAGCTGTTTTTT	CASSLASGNTGELFF
TRBD2	.	TRBV7-2	TRBJ2-7	TGTGCCAGCAGCTTTAATGCCCAGGGGCGGGGGGCCTACGAGCAGTACTTC	CASSFNAQGRGAYEQYF
TRBD1	.	TRBV6-1	TRBJ2-7	TGTGCCAGCACACTACAGGGGGCATCCTACGAGCAGTACTTC	CASTLQGASYEQYF
TRBD1	.	TRBV4-1	TRBJ2-2	TGCGCCAGCAGCCCTTTTGGGGGGACAGGGGGGACCGGGGAGCTGTTTTTT	CASSPFGGTGGTGELFF
TRBD2	.	TRBV9	TRBJ2-7	TGTGCCAGCAGCGTCGGGACTAGCGGTTCCTACGAGCAGTACTTC	CASSVGTSGSYEQYF
TRBD2	.	TRBV9	TRBJ2-1	TGTGCCAGCAGCGTAGGGACTAGCGCCCGCAATGAGCAGTTCTTC	CASSVGTSARNEQFF
TRBD2	.	TRBV2	TRBJ2-7	TGTGCCAGCAGTGACCAACTAGCGGGGGGACCCTACGAGCAGTACTTC	CASSDQLAGGPYEQYF
TRBD1	.	TRBV5-1	TRBJ1-2	TGCGCCAGCAGCTCCTCCGACAGGGGGCTTTATGGCTACACCTTC	CASSSSDRGLYGYTF
.	few	TRBV11-2	TRBJ1-1	TGTGCCAGCAGCTTTGGGCAGAACACTGAAGCTTTCTTT	CASSFGQNTEAFF
.	.	TRBV5-1	TRBJ1-4	TGCGCCAGCAGCCCACACGAGGCGAAAATGCCCGATGAAAAACTGTTTTTT	CASSPHEAKMPDEKLFF
TRBD1	few	TRBV6-1	TRBJ1-4	TGTGCCAGCAGTGAAGCCACAGGGGTTGGAACTAATGAAAAACTGTTTTTT	CASSEATGVGTNEKLFF
.	.	TRBV6-6	TRBJ2-7	TGTGCCAGCAGTTACGGGGACACCACCTACGAGCAGTACTTC	CASSYGDTTYEQYF
TRBD2	.	TRBV9	TRBJ2-1	TGTGCCAGCAGCGTAGATGGACTAGCGGGATCCAGTGAGCAGTTCTTC	CASSVDGLAGSSEQFF
.	.	TRBV29-1	TRBJ1-6	TGCAGCGTTGGGACAGAAATTAATTCACCCCTCCACTTT	CSVGTEINSPLHF
.	.	TRBV15	TRBJ2-7	TGTGCCACCAGCAGGCAGGGTTTTTACGAGCAGTACTTC	CATSRQGFYEQYF
.	.	TRBV4-1	TRBJ1-5	TGCGCCAGCAGCCTCATCCTCCAGAGCAATCAGCCCCAGCATTTT	CASSLILQSNQPQHF
.	.	TRBV5-5	TRBJ1-1	TGTGCCAGCAGCTTCGAAATCCGCGGGCGGGACACTGAAGCTTTCTTT	CASSFEIRGRDTEAFF
.	.	TRBV27	TRBJ1-5	TGTGCCAGCAGTTTAAAGGACAGAAATCAGCCCCAGCATTTT	CASSLKDRNQPQHF
.	few	TRBV5-1	TRBJ2-2	TGCGCCAGCAGCTTGGAGGAGACCGGGGAGCTGTTTTTT	CASSLEETGELFF
TRBD1	.	TRBV2	TRBJ2-4	TGTGCCAGCAGTGAAGAGGGACAGCCTACCACCATTCAGTACTTC	CASSEEGQPTTIQYF
TRBD2	.	TRBV29-1	TRBJ2-3	TGCAGCGTTGACTCTAGCGGGGGGTTCACAGATACGCAGTATTTT	CSVDSSGGFTDTQYF
TRBD1	.	TRBV28	TRBJ2-3	TGTGCCAGCAGTGGTAGGACAGGGTCCACAGATACGCAGTATTTT	CASSGRTGSTDTQYF
.	.	TRBV21-1	TRBJ1-5	TGTGCCAGCAGCAAAGAGGATCCTGCGGGACAGGGCCAACAGCCCCAGCATTTT	CASSKEDPAGQGQQPQHF
.	.	TRBV7-9	TRBJ2-7	TGTGCCAGCAGCTCCTTACAGGGTTACGAGCAGTACTTC	CASSSLQGYEQYF
TRBD1	.	TRBV4-3	TRBJ2-1	TGCGCCAGCAGCCCGCAGGACAGGGGGAACTACAATGAGCAGTTCTTC	CASSPQDRGNYNEQFF
.	.	TRBV15	TRBJ2-7	TGTGCCACCAGCAGAGATCCCGGCTACGAGCAGTACTTC	CATSRDPGYEQYF
TRBD1	.	TRBV2	TRBJ2-6	TGTGCCAGCAGTCCCACGAGGGGGACAGGGGCCTCTGGGGCCAACGTCCTGACTTTC	CASSPTRGTGASGANVLTF
TRBD1	.	TRBV28	TRBJ1-1	TGTGCCAGCAGTTTTACGGACAGGGGGCTAGGGGGCACTGAAGCTTTCTTT	CASSFTDRGLGGTEAFF
.	few	TRBV29-1	TRBJ1-1	TGCAGCGTTGCAGGGGCGCGCACTGAAGCTTTCTTT	CSVAGARTEAFF
TRBD1	.	TRBV7-8	TRBJ1-1	TGTGCCAGCAGCTTAGGCCGACAGGGCGACACTGAAGCTTTCTTT	CASSLGRQGDTEAFF
.	.	TRBV5-1	TRBJ1-1	TGCGCCAGCGGCGGGGGGGCCGGAACTGAAGCTTTCTTT	CASGGGAGTEAFF
.	.	TRBV28	TRBJ1-4	TGTGCCAGCAGTTTATGGGGCAGGGGATCAGCTAATGAAAAACTGTTTTTT	CASSLWGRGSANEKLFF
.	.	TRBV25-1	TRBJ2-5	TGTGCCAGCAGTGAATGGGCAGGAGGCGAGACCCAGTACTTC	CASSEWAGGETQYF
TRBD1	few	TRBV11-1	TRBJ1-1	TGTGCCAGCAGCTTAACAGGGGGCCTAACTGAAGCTTTCTTT	CASSLTGGLTEAFF
.	.	TRBV11-2	TRBJ2-7	TGTGCCAGCAGCTCGAGTAGTTGGGGCAGTTACTCCTACGAGCAGTACTTC	CASSSSSWGSYSYEQYF
.	.	TRBV25-1	TRBJ1-1	TGTGCCAGCAGTGAACAGGGGCGGAAGACTGAAGCTTTCTTT	CASSEQGRKTEAFF
.	.	TRBV19	TRBJ1-5	TGTGCCAGTAGCCAAGCAGGGGTAGGGGCTCAGCCCCAGCATTTT	CASSQAGVGAQPQHF